These T cell receptor beta chains were read from a single sample in a study of cytomegalovirus exposure and HLA in healthy donors. Clones were read by immunoSEQ multiplex PCR, and TCRdb kept only the in-frame ones, dropping some. The data show 150,000 to 200,000 clones, approximately 80% seen once. The sequenced sample consisted of PBMCs. Receptor source: a man younger than 40 in good health and CMV-seropositive. CDR3s include the opening cysteine and the closing phenylalanine or tryptophan. A D gene is named only where the DNA matches it firmly. Not all rows give a size; the values are once, few, many and, for expanded clones, a class.

v_gene	j_gene	d_gene	abundance	CDR3nt	CDR3aa
TRBV5-4	TRBJ1-2	TRBD1	few	TGTGCCAGCAGCTTGGCCGGGACAGGGGAGTACTATGGCTACACCTTC	CASSLAGTGEYYGYTF
TRBV7-6	TRBJ1-1	NA	NA	TGTGCCAGCAGCTTAGAGGCAGGGCTGAACACTGAAGCTTTCTTT	CASSLEAGLNTEAFF
TRBV4-1	TRBJ1-2	NA	NA	TGCGCCAGCAGCCAAGGCAGGGGTGTAGGCTATGGCTACACCTTC	CASSQGRGVGYGYTF
TRBV7-2	TRBJ2-1	NA	NA	TGTGCCAGCAGCTACTATTCCTCCTACAATGAGCAGTTCTTC	CASSYYSSYNEQFF
TRBV4-3	TRBJ1-6	TRBD1	NA	TGCGCCAGCACCCCAATGGGACAGGGTAATTCACCCCTCCACTTT	CASTPMGQGNSPLHF
TRBV18	TRBJ1-2	TRBD1	NA	TGTGCCAGCTCACCAGAGGCCCAGGGGGCGCGGGTGTTC	CASSPEAQGARVF
TRBV18	TRBJ2-7	TRBD2	NA	TGTGCCAGCTCACCACCAGGACTAGCGGGGGGCCCCTACGAGCAGTACTTC	CASSPPGLAGGPYEQYF
TRBV11-3	TRBJ2-1	TRBD1	NA	TGTGCCAGCAGCCCGGGACAGGGCACTTATAATGAGCAGTTCTTC	CASSPGQGTYNEQFF
TRBV27	TRBJ1-5	NA	NA	TGTGCCAGCAGTTTAAGGGCAGGGAACCGGAATCAGCCCCAGCATTTT	CASSLRAGNRNQPQHF
TRBV2	TRBJ2-5	TRBD2	once	TGTGCCAGCAGAAAAGCGACTAGCCACCAAGAGACCCAGTACTTC	CASRKATSHQETQYF
TRBV11-2	TRBJ2-3	TRBD2	NA	TGTGCCAGCAGCCCGGGACTAGTAACAGATACGCAGTATTTT	CASSPGLVTDTQYF
TRBV30	TRBJ1-1	NA	NA	TGTGCCTGGAGTGCAGGGAACACTGAAGCTTTCTTT	CAWSAGNTEAFF
TRBV4-1	TRBJ2-3	TRBD1	NA	TGCGCCAGCAGCCAAGGCCAGGGGGCAGGTAGCGGTAGCACAGATACGCAGTATTTT	CASSQGQGAGSGSTDTQYF
TRBV9	TRBJ1-2	TRBD1	NA	TGTGCCAGCAGCGCGGACAGGGTCGGCTATGGCTACACCTTC	CASSADRVGYGYTF
TRBV9	TRBJ1-1	NA	NA	TGTGCCAGCAGCGTTGAGGGGGGGGGCCGGACTGAAGCTTTCTTT	CASSVEGGGRTEAFF
TRBV29-1	TRBJ2-7	TRBD1	NA	TGCAGCGTTGGGGGTGGTGGGACAGTGGGCTACGAGCAGTACTTC	CSVGGGGTVGYEQYF
TRBV5-5	TRBJ1-2	NA	NA	TGTGCCAGCTCCCCCAGGGATTTCGTCAATGGCTACACCTTC	CASSPRDFVNGYTF
TRBV27	TRBJ2-1	TRBD1	NA	TGTGCCAGCAGTTTAGACAGGGGCGGGTACAATGAGCAGTTCTTC	CASSLDRGGYNEQFF
TRBV15	TRBJ2-3	NA	NA	TGTGCCACCAGCAGAGGCCGCTGGTCGTTAGACGGGGACACAGATACGCAGTATTTT	CATSRGRWSLDGDTDTQYF
TRBV18	TRBJ2-3	TRBD1	NA	TGTGCCAGCTCATCAAAACAGGGGGCGCAAAGCACAGATACGCAGTATTTT	CASSSKQGAQSTDTQYF
TRBV5-6	TRBJ2-4	NA	NA	TGTGCCAGCTCCAAGACTACACGAAACATTCAGTACTTC	CASSKTTRNIQYF
TRBV30	TRBJ2-1	TRBD2	NA	TGTGCCTGGAGTGCGGGACTAGCCTCCTACAATGAGCAGTTCTTC	CAWSAGLASYNEQFF
TRBV11-2	TRBJ2-5	TRBD1	NA	TGTGCCAGCAGCTGGACAGGGGCGATCCAAGAGACCCAGTACTTC	CASSWTGAIQETQYF
TRBV9	TRBJ2-7	NA	NA	TGTGCCAGCAGCGTCTTCGGGGGGCCCTCCTACGAGCAGTACTTC	CASSVFGGPSYEQYF
TRBV7-2	TRBJ1-3	TRBD1	NA	TGTGCCAGCAGCTTGCGCGGGACAGGGGATCCGGTCGGAAACACCATATATTTT	CASSLRGTGDPVGNTIYF
TRBV27	TRBJ2-7	NA	few	TGTGCCAGCAGTTTAGGGCTAGCGCACCCCTACGAGCAGTACTTC	CASSLGLAHPYEQYF
TRBV15	TRBJ2-5	TRBD2	NA	TGTGCAATCGGGGGGGCCGGAGAGACCCAGTACTTC	CAIGGAGETQYF
TRBV7-9	TRBJ2-5	TRBD1	few	TGTGCCAGCAGCGGACGGACAGGCACCAGGGAGACCCAGTACTTC	CASSGRTGTRETQYF
TRBV5-1	TRBJ2-7	NA	NA	TGCGCCAGCAGCCTAGGAGACCTCTACGAGCAGTACTTC	CASSLGDLYEQYF
TRBV6-5	TRBJ2-3	NA	NA	TGTGCCAGCAGGCCTGAGGGGGAAGATACGCAGTATTTT	CASRPEGEDTQYF
TRBV18	TRBJ1-2	NA	NA	TGTGCCAGCTCACCCTTGACAGGAGGCTACACCTTC	CASSPLTGGYTF
TRBV2	TRBJ2-6	NA	NA	TGTGCCAGCAGTGAAACGGCGGCGGGGGCCAACGTCCTGACTTTC	CASSETAAGANVLTF
TRBV5-1	TRBJ2-7	NA	few	TGCGCCAGCCGCTCCAGGTTTGATGAGCAGTACTTC	CASRSRFDEQYF
TRBV6-6	TRBJ1-3	TRBD1	NA	TGTGCCAGCAGGAGGACAGGGGAACCTGGAAACACCATATATTTT	CASRRTGEPGNTIYF
TRBV7-2	TRBJ2-7	NA	NA	TGTGCCAGCAGCTTAGCCAGGACTCTAGGCGAGCAGTACTTC	CASSLARTLGEQYF
TRBV19	TRBJ1-2	NA	NA	TGTGCCAGTAGTTGGTTACAGGTCTATGGCTACACCTTC	CASSWLQVYGYTF
TRBV6-1	TRBJ2-1	NA	once	TGTGCCAGCAGTGAAGGGCAGAACAATGAGCAGTTCTTC	CASSEGQNNEQFF
TRBV27	TRBJ1-5	NA	NA	TGTGCCAGCAGTTTAAACGGGGAGAATCAGCCCCAGCATTTT	CASSLNGENQPQHF
TRBV7-9	TRBJ2-7	NA	few	TGTGCCAGCAGCTTAGCTCGGGGTGAGCAGTACTTC	CASSLARGEQYF
TRBV18	TRBJ2-1	TRBD2	NA	TGTGCCAGCTCACCACCTTCACTAGCGGGGGGCAGGTCGGATGAGCAGTTCTTC	CASSPPSLAGGRSDEQFF
TRBV7-2	TRBJ2-3	TRBD2	NA	TGTGCCAGCAGCTTCGCTAGCGGGGGGGCCGGAGATACGCAGTATTTT	CASSFASGGAGDTQYF
TRBV15	TRBJ2-5	TRBD2	NA	TGTGCCACCAGCCGCCGAACGGGAGGGAGAGGGGAGACCCAGTACTTC	CATSRRTGGRGETQYF
TRBV6-5	TRBJ1-1	NA	NA	TGTGCCAGCAGTGCTAACAGGGTAGGGTACACTGAAGCTTTCTTT	CASSANRVGYTEAFF
TRBV25-1	TRBJ2-2	NA	NA	TGTGCCAGCAGTGAAAAGGGGCGAGTCACCGGGGAGCTGTTTTTT	CASSEKGRVTGELFF
TRBV5-5	TRBJ1-5	NA	NA	TGTGCCAGCAGCAATGGGACAAGTTCTAATCAGCCCCAGCATTTT	CASSNGTSSNQPQHF
TRBV5-1	TRBJ2-3	TRBD2	NA	TGCGCCAGCAGCCTTAGGACTAGCGGGGTCATGAGGACAGATACGCAGTATTTT	CASSLRTSGVMRTDTQYF
TRBV29-1	TRBJ2-3	NA	NA	TGCAGCGTTGAATGGGGGGTGGGCACAGATACGCAGTATTTT	CSVEWGVGTDTQYF
TRBV7-3	TRBJ2-1	NA	NA	TGTGCCAGCAGACCAACAGGAGGGGCCTACAATGAGCAGTTCTTC	CASRPTGGAYNEQFF
TRBV4-3	TRBJ2-3	TRBD2	NA	TGCGCCAGCAGCCGAAGACTAGCGGGGGGGCCGGATACGCAGTATTTT	CASSRRLAGGPDTQYF
TRBV6-6	TRBJ1-1	NA	NA	TGTGCCAGCAGTTACAACTGGAGGCCAGAAAACACTGAAGCTTTCTTT	CASSYNWRPENTEAFF
TRBV4-1	TRBJ1-1	TRBD1	NA	TGCGCCAGCAGCCAACATCCAGGACAGGGGACTGAAGCTTTCTTT	CASSQHPGQGTEAFF
TRBV6-1	TRBJ2-2	NA	NA	TGTGCCAGCAGTCCGCGGGTGACGACCGGGGAGCTGTTTTTT	CASSPRVTTGELFF
TRBV6-6	TRBJ2-7	TRBD1	NA	TGTGCCAGCAGTCGAGCGGGACAGGGACTTCCCTACGAGCAGTACTTC	CASSRAGQGLPYEQYF
TRBV12-5	TRBJ1-2	TRBD1	NA	TGTGCTAGTGCCCCGACAGGGGCTGACTATGGCTACACCTTC	CASAPTGADYGYTF
TRBV18	TRBJ1-6	NA	NA	TGTGCCAGCTCACCACGCGGTGAGGGGGAGACGCAATCACCCCTCCACTTT	CASSPRGEGETQSPLHF
TRBV7-2	TRBJ2-2	NA	NA	TGTGCCAGCAGCGCCACGAGCACCGGGGAGCTGTTTTTT	CASSATSTGELFF